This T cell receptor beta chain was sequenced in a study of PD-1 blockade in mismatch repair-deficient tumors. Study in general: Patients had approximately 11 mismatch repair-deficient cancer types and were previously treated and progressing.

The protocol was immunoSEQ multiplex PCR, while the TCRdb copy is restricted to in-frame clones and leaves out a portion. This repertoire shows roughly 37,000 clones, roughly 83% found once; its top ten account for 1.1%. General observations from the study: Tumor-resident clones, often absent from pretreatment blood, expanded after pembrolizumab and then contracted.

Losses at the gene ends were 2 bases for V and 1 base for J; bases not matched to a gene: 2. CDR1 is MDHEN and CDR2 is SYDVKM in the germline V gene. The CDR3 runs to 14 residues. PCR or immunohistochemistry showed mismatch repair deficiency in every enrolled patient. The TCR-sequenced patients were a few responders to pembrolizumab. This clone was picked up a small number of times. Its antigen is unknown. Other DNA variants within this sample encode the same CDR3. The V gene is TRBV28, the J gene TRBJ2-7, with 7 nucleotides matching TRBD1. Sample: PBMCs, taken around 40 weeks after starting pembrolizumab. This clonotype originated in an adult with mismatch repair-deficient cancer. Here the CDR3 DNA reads TGTGCCAGCAGTTTAAGGGACAGATCCTACGAGCAGTACTTC. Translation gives CASSLRDRSYEQYF.